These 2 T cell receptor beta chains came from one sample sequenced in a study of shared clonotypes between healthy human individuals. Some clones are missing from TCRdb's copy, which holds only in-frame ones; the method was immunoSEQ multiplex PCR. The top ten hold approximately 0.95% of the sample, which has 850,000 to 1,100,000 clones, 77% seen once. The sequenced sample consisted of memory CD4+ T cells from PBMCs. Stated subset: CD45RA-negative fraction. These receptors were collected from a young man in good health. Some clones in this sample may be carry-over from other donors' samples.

CDR3 protein: CASGSGGIPETQYF. The CDR3, as DNA: TGTGCCAGCGGTTCAGGGGGAATCCCAGAGACCCAGTACTTC. The chain employs TRBV9 and TRBJ2-5, with 7 bases aligning to TRBD1. V lost 7 bases and J lost 4; bases outside the gene matches: 10. Per the germline V gene, CDR1 is SGDLS and CDR2 is YYNGEE. The CDR3 loop spans 14 amino acids.

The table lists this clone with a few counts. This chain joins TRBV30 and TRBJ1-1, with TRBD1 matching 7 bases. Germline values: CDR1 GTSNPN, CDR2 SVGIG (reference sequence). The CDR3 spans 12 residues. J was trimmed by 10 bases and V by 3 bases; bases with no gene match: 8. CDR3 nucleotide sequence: TGTGCCTGGAGGACAGGGCACGCAGCAGCTTTCTTT. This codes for CAWRTGHAAAFF.